This T cell receptor beta chain is from a study of T cells in Graves' hyperthyroidism and ophthalmopathy. Between the trimmed V and J ends, which lost 6 bases and 4 bases, there was a span of 6 bases. This CDR3 region has 11 residues. From germline, CDR1 is SNHLY and CDR2 FYNNEI. Stable Graves' hyperthyroidism meant no ophthalmopathy progression within 18 months. Hyperthyroidism in the patients, aged 18 to 65, was newly diagnosed and under 2 months in duration. This clonotype was counted many times. Template material for amplifying TCR beta CDR3 regions consisted of RNA transcripts. First-round RT-PCR of the TCR CDR3 relied on the HTBI primer set. TCRdb reanalysed the multiplex PCR reads using MiXCR and keeps one entry per CDR3 protein. The table includes 360,000 or so distinct CDR3 sequences, approximately 19% detected once.

J is TRBJ1-2 and V is TRBV2; no clear D. The TCR sequence derives from a young woman with Graves' hyperthyroidism. The sequencing sample was made of blood. The CDR3 here is CASRAAYGYTF. CDR3 bases: TGTGCCAGCAGGGCCGCCTATGGCTACACCTTC.